A single sample is the source of the 20 T cell receptor beta chains below, sequenced in a study of graft-versus-host responses after intestinal transplantation. Measured with immunoSEQ multiplex PCR; TCRdb has only the in-frame clones, and not every one. This table has 35,000 to 40,000 clones, 90% to 95% appearing once. Specimen: PBMCs, collected 16 days after intestinal transplant. Every receptor here comes from a human patient who received an intestinal transplant, so some T cells may come from the graft donor.

This clone has a single count. V is TRBV5-1 and J is TRBJ2-1, with D possibly TRBD2 on 6 matching bases. Germline CDR1 SGHRS, CDR2 YFSETQ. The CDR3 contains 15 residues. V lost 0 bases and J lost 4, with 11 bases in between. CDR3 bases: TGCGCCAGCAGCTTGGACCCGGACTATTACAATGAGCAGTTCTTC. It encodes CASSLDPDYYNEQFF. The variable domain in full, completed from reference TRBV5-1 and TRBJ2-1, reads KAGVTQTPRYLIKTRGQQVTLSCSPISGHRSVSWYQQTPGQGLQFLFEYFSETQRNKGNFPGRFSGRQFSNSRSEMNVSTLELGDSALYLCASSLDPDYYNEQFFGPGTRLTVL.

This clone was seen a single time. The chain combines TRBV6-4 with TRBJ1-1; D uncertain. V dropped 6 bases and J dropped 5 bases, with 16 bases sitting between them. The CDR3 spans 14 residues. Germline CDR1 and CDR2: MRHNA and SNTAGT. The CDR3 nucleotides read TGTGCCAGCAGACCCCTTCCGGGAGAAACTGAAGCTTTCTTT. It is translated as CASRPLPGETEAFF.

This chain links TRBV15 with TRBJ2-5, with D perhaps matching TRBD2 (5 bases). The closer fit of TRBJ2-7 to the DNA end suggests the J call may be wrong. CDR1 is LNHNV and CDR2 is YYDKDF in the germline V gene (reference sequence). The CDR3 has 15 residues. CDR3 sequence: CATSGGLEVNYEQYF. DNA of the CDR3: TGTGCCACCAGCGGCGGACTGGAGGTGAACTACGAGCAGTACTTC.

The gene calls are TRBV29-1 and TRBJ2-1; TRBD2 might be the D (6 bases). Trimming removed 4 bases at V and 1 base at J, with 11 bases between. The CDR3 consists of 14 residues. CDR1 and CDR2 (germline): SQVTM, ANQGSEA. The DNA for the CDR3 is TGCAGCGTTGGGCGGGGCGAGTCCTACAATGAGCAGTTCTTC. It codes for CSVGRGESYNEQFF.

This clone was counted once. The chain couples TRBV7-2 to TRBJ1-3; D gene unclear. The CDR3 has 16 residues. The germline V and J ends were trimmed by 5 bases and 4 bases, with 18 bases remaining between them. Per the germline V gene, CDR1 is SGHTA and CDR2 is FQGNSA. This CDR3 is CASSPPEWPDGNTIYF. Here the CDR3 DNA reads TGTGCCAGCAGCCCGCCGGAGTGGCCAGACGGAAACACCATATATTTT.

The chain is built from TRBV5-4 and TRBJ2-3; D remains unclear. The germline V gene has CDR1 SGHNT and CDR2 YYREEE (reference sequence). The CDR3 covers 16 residues. V lost 0 bases to trimming and J lost 0 bases, with 11 bases between them. The CDR3 reads CASSLVVRPSTDTQYF. In nucleotides, the CDR3 is TGTGCCAGCAGCTTGGTTGTCAGACCTAGCACAGATACGCAGTATTTT. Variable domain in full (rest from reference TRBV5-4 and TRBJ2-3): ETGVTQSPTHLIKTRGQQVTLRCSSQSGHNTVSWYQQALGQGPQFIFQYYREEENGRGNFPPRFSGLQFPNYSSELNVNALELDDSALYLCASSLVVRPSTDTQYFGPGTRLTVL.

The table lists this clone with a few counts. The chain recombines TRBV10-3 with TRBJ1-2; D unresolved. Trimming cost V 2 bases and J 8 bases, with 6 bases left between them. CDR1 ENHRY and CDR2 SYGVKD come from the germline V gene. This CDR3 spans 11 amino acids. CDR3 nucleotides: TGTGCCATCAGTGAGAGTGGCGGCTACACCTTC. As protein: CAISESGGYTF.

J is TRBJ2-7 and V is TRBV19; possible D gene TRBD1, 5 bases. V dropped 5 bases and J dropped 0 bases, with 8 bases sitting between them. Germline CDR1 and CDR2: LNHDA and SQIVND (reference sequence). CDR3 size: 13 residues. The CDR3: CASSWTSSYEQYF. In DNA, the CDR3 is TGTGCCAGTAGTTGGACAAGCTCCTACGAGCAGTACTTC.

The chain is built from TRBV6-6 and TRBJ2-1; TRBD2 agrees at 14 bases. V was pared by 0 bases and J by 11 bases, with 3 bases of the junction left unmatched. Looked up from germline, CDR1 is MNHNY and CDR2 is SVGAGI (reference sequence). The CDR3 is made up of 15 amino acids. CDR3 nucleotides: TGTGCCAGCAGTTACTCGGGACTAGCGGGAGTTCAGCAGTTCTTC. It translates to CASSYSGLAGVQQFF.

The chain combines TRBV6-5 with TRBJ2-7, with 7 bases that match TRBD2. This CDR3 region has 13 residues. CDR1 and CDR2 (germline): MNHEY, SVGAGI. V trimming: 0 bases; J trimming: 6 bases; junction bases outside the gene matches: 2. CDR3: CASSYSTSSEQYF. CDR3 sequence (DNA): TGTGCCAGCAGTTACTCGACTAGCAGCGAGCAGTACTTC.

The rearrangement joins TRBV11-3 to TRBJ2-2; weak D call: TRBD1 (5 bases). Trimming removed 6 bases from V and 6 bases from J, with 17 bases in between. The CDR3 length is 15 residues. Germline lookup yields CDR1 SGHNT and CDR2 YENEEA. CDR3 bases: TGTGCCAGCAGTAAGGGGCTACTTAGTCCCGGGGAGCTGTTTTTT. Protein product: CASSKGLLSPGELFF.

The gene calls are TRBV15 and TRBJ2-2, with 9 bases matching TRBD1. V dropped 4 bases and J dropped 4; count of bases not matched to a gene: 13. CDR1 is LNHNV and CDR2 is YYDKDF in the germline V gene (reference sequence). This CDR3 contains 18 residues. This chain's CDR3 is CATSKDRAGQGGTGELFF. The CDR3 DNA is TGTGCCACCAGCAAAGACCGAGCGGGACAGGGAGGCACCGGGGAGCTGTTTTTT.

This rearrangement joins TRBV6-6 to TRBJ2-1; TRBD2 is a possible D gene (5 bases). The CDR3 contains 14 residues. CDR1 MNHNY and CDR2 SVGAGI come from the germline V gene (reference sequence). V lost 7 bases to trimming and J lost 7 bases, with 17 bases between them. CDR3 loop: CASTMARVSNEQFF. The CDR3, as DNA: TGTGCCAGCACCATGGCGAGGGTTTCAAATGAGCAGTTCTTC.

This chain joins TRBV5-1 and TRBJ2-1; 12 bases match TRBD2. The ends lost 3 bases at V and 5 bases at J; junction bases unmatched: 6. The CDR3 spans 16 residues. Germline-derived CDR1 and CDR2 are SGHRS and YFSETQ. The CDR3 DNA reads TGCGCCAGCAGCTACCTAGCGGGAGGGCCCCACAATGAGCAGTTCTTC. Translating it yields CASSYLAGGPHNEQFF. Together with reference TRBV5-1 and TRBJ2-1, the CDR3 gives the full variable domain: KAGVTQTPRYLIKTRGQQVTLSCSPISGHRSVSWYQQTPGQGLQFLFEYFSETQRNKGNFPGRFSGRQFSNSRSEMNVSTLELGDSALYLCASSYLAGGPHNEQFFGPGTRLTVL.

Notes on this clone: Germline is not matched at one junction end, which may reflect a read error. The CDR3 bases are TGTGCCAGCACCTTGGCACAGGGGAACTACGAGCAGTACTTC. Residues: CASTLAQGNYEQYF. The chain links TRBV5-5 to TRBJ2-7, with 7 bases fitting TRBD1. The CDR3 extends over 14 amino acids. Germline assignment: CDR1 SGHKS and CDR2 YYEKEE (reference sequence).

This chain uses TRBV15 with TRBJ2-3; the D gene is possibly TRBD1 (5 bases). The CDR3 is 15 residues long. The germline V and J ends were trimmed by 4 bases and 2 bases, with 13 bases remaining between them. Germline V gene lookup returns CDR1 LNHNV and CDR2 YYDKDF (reference sequence). CDR3 coding DNA: TGTGCCACCAGCACCCGAATAGGGGTCACAGATACGCAGTATTTT. The encoded protein is CATSTRIGVTDTQYF. Based on the CDR3 plus reference TRBV15 and TRBJ2-3, the full variable domain is DAMVIQNPRYQVTQFGKPVTLSCSQTLNHNVMYWYQQKSSQAPKLLFHYYDKDFNNEADTPDNFQSRRPNTSFCFLDIRSPGLGDTAMYLCATSTRIGVTDTQYFGPGTRLTVL.

The V gene is TRBV21-1, the J gene TRBJ1-2; the DNA was not compared with TRBD1, the D call given in the table. TRBV21-1 is a known pseudogene. The CDR3 length is 16 residues. In DNA, the CDR3 is TGTGCCAGCAGCAAAGAGGAGGACAGGGGGCCCCATGGCTACACCTTC. Its translation is CASSKEEDRGPHGYTF.

This chain joins TRBV7-9 and TRBJ2-3, with TRBD1 matching 10 bases. V lost 2 bases, J lost 2 bases, and 7 bases stayed unmatched. The CDR3 contains 17 residues. Per the germline V gene, CDR1 is SEHNR and CDR2 is FQNEAQ (reference sequence). The CDR3 DNA reads TGTGCCAGCAGCTTAACGGACAGGGGGACGAACACAGATACGCAGTATTTT. As protein: CASSLTDRGTNTDTQYF.

This chain joins TRBV5-1 and TRBJ1-1; D perhaps matches TRBD1 (6 bases). This CDR3 comprises 14 residues. Germline assignment: CDR1 SGHRS and CDR2 YFSETQ. The V end lost 6 bases, the J end lost 5 bases, and 17 bases lay between the germline ends. This chain's CDR3 is CASTLPGGSTEAFF. As DNA, the CDR3 is TGCGCCAGCACGCTCCCGGGGGGCTCGACTGAAGCTTTCTTT.

The rearrangement joins TRBV28 to TRBJ2-7; D may correspond to TRBD1 or TRBD2 (9 bases each). Germline V lookup: CDR1 MDHEN, CDR2 SYDVKM. This CDR3 is built from 20 residues. V lost 3 bases, J lost 3 bases, and 30 bases lay in between. CDR3 bases: TGTGCCAGCAGTTTGACCCACAGGGGGCGGCGACTAGCGGTAATCTACGAGCAGTACTTC. Its protein is CASSLTHRGRRLAVIYEQYF.